This T cell receptor (beta chain) is from a study of cytomegalovirus exposure and HLA in healthy donors. The primer mix had 60 Vbeta and 13 Jbeta primers. Sequencing used immunoSEQ multiplex PCR; TCRdb keeps in-frame clones, though not all of them. The sample yields about 200,000 clones, 80% to 85% seen once. Of note for this clone: Its antigen is undetermined.

Germline lookup yields CDR1 MNHNY and CDR2 SVGAGI (reference sequence). V gave up 4 bases and J gave up 8 bases; unmatched junction bases: 6. The CDR3 totals 13 residues. General study results and limits: Later analysis found that TCR beta chains associated with HLA were more clonally expanded than other, equally common chains. In a later analysis, TCR beta V- and J-gene trimming was associated with a missense DCLRE1C variant. With further analysis later on, most CMV-associated TCR beta chains appeared HLA-restricted.

This rearrangement joins TRBV6-6 to TRBJ1-2; TRBD1 matches 8 bases. The TCR sequence derives from a woman between 35 and 50 years old in good health and CMV-seronegative. The sequenced sample was PBMCs. CDR3 sequence reads: CASSSRTGNGYTF. The CDR3 DNA sequence: TGTGCCAGCAGTTCCCGGACAGGGAACGGCTACACCTTC.